This T cell receptor (beta chain) came from a study of T cells in Graves' hyperthyroidism and ophthalmopathy. CDR3 length: 13 amino acids. The V and J ends lost 4 bases and 8 bases respectively, with 12 bases between them. CDR1 and CDR2 (germline): LNHDA, SQIVND (reference sequence). Amplification of TCR beta CDR3 regions used RNA as the template. The study used the HTBI primer set for a first-round RT-PCR of the TCR CDR3. From the multiplex PCR reads, TCRdb called clonotypes with MiXCR, one entry per CDR3 protein. The sample yields approximately 710,000 distinct CDR3 sequences, 15% to 20% seen once. This clonotype was recorded a few times. Researchers barred patients who had uncontrolled infection, other autoimmune disease, pregnancy or lactation. The diagnoses drew upon clinical symptoms, serum thyroxine and TRAb, thyroid ultrasound and orbital computed tomography.

This TCR was sampled from a man in his fifties or sixties with Graves' hyperthyroidism. The sequenced sample was blood. The V gene is TRBV19, the J gene TRBJ2-1; no definite D call. CDR3 loop: CASSRSSNYEQFF. The CDR3 coding sequence is TGTGCCAGTAGTAGGTCTAGTAACTATGAGCAGTTCTTC.